The rows below give T cell receptor beta chains drawn from one sample of a study of cytomegalovirus exposure and HLA in healthy donors. Assay: immunoSEQ multiplex PCR; the TCRdb copy retains only in-frame clones and omits some. The data show about 100,000 clones, around 77% seen once. Source material: PBMCs. These receptors came from a male donor in good health and CMV-seronegative. The CDR3 runs from the conserved cysteine through the conserved F or W. The D gene is left open where the match is weak.

>TRBJ1-5|TRBV10-2|.
CASSQASLNQPQHF
>TRBJ2-5|TRBV7-3|TRBD1
CASSNTMGQQETQYF
>TRBJ2-1|TRBV9|TRBD2
CASSGPPGASGREYNEQFF
>TRBJ2-3|TRBV10-3|.
CAISGPGSDTQYF
>TRBJ2-3|TRBV7-3|.
CASSFRVTDTQYF
>TRBJ2-2|TRBV19|.
CASSLGLNTGELFF
>TRBJ2-5|TRBV9|TRBD2
CASSVGTSGSGETQYF
>TRBJ1-5|TRBV11-2|.
CASSSQGTGQPQHF
>TRBJ1-2|TRBV7-9|TRBD1
CASSGTGTGVYGYTF
>TRBJ1-2|TRBV5-1|.
CASRVATGNYGYTF
>TRBJ2-1|TRBV7-2|.
CASSPRRGITGNEQFF
>TRBJ2-3|TRBV19|TRBD2
CASSIISASGSFADTQYF
>TRBJ2-5|TRBV30|TRBD1
CAWAKDRGLWEQYF
>TRBJ2-3|TRBV10-3|TRBD2
CAMGAGGGTDTQYF
>TRBJ2-1|TRBV27|.
CASSTGVESNEQFF
>TRBJ1-1|TRBV7-9|.
CASSPQGANTEAFF
>TRBJ1-1|TRBV19|.
CASSQTARGTEAFF
>TRBJ2-7|TRBV27|TRBD2
CASSLSTSGRASSYEQYF
>TRBJ2-1|TRBV5-4|TRBD1
CASSLGGEQFF
>TRBJ2-6|TRBV2|TRBD2
CASSRGLAGGRDSGANVLTF
>TRBJ2-3|TRBV28|.
CASSLSPSLDGTQYF
>TRBJ2-3|TRBV11-3|.
CASSLTSNTDTQYF
>TRBJ1-2|TRBV11-1|.
CASSLNRQGHGYTF
>TRBJ2-1|TRBV19|TRBD2
CASSEGTSINEQFF
>TRBJ1-1|TRBV6-5|TRBD1
CASSLDRGAEAFF
>TRBJ2-1|TRBV5-8|TRBD2
CASSLRLAGYNEQFF
>TRBJ2-6|TRBV5-1|.
CASSLAGLLSNVLTF
>TRBJ1-1|TRBV9|.
CASSVSRDTEAFF
>TRBJ1-1|TRBV10-3|.
CAISEVQGMNTEAFF
>TRBJ1-5|TRBV18|.
CASSPPTTSSNQPQHF
>TRBJ1-2|TRBV7-9|TRBD1
CASSSLSGTGAPGGGYTF
>TRBJ1-1|TRBV19|TRBD1
CASSIRGQEPMITEAFF
>TRBJ1-1|TRBV6-5|.
CASQGLNTEAFF
>TRBJ2-7|TRBV11-2|.
CASSLWQIYEQYF
>TRBJ2-1|TRBV4-1|TRBD2
CASSQEGTSGRDEQFF
>TRBJ2-7|TRBV29-1|.
CSVVSTASSYEQYF
>TRBJ2-5|TRBV7-6|.
CASSLTEISQETQYF
>TRBJ2-3|TRBV2|.
CASSAQGGFGTDTQYF
>TRBJ1-2|TRBV28|.
CASLWGNYGYTF
>TRBJ2-2|TRBV19|.
CASSQRGSGNTGELFF
>TRBJ2-7|TRBV4-1|TRBD1
CASSHRDRESEQYF